This T cell receptor beta chain was retrieved from a study of T cell responses to AZD1222 COVID-19 vaccine. Overall study context: Whether given at about 4 or about 12 weeks, second doses were pooled. Study results and caveats: Reports say nearly half of spike-specific TCRs go after unmutated variant regions. Increases in Spike-specific TCR breadth and depth were seen after two AZD1222 doses.

The table came from immunoSEQ multiplex PCR; TCRdb's copy has only in-frame clones and leaves some out. The sample has 150,000 to 200,000 clones; about nine tenths are singletons. As concerns this clone: Its target is not known.

This CDR3 contains 13 residues. The V gene lost 2 bases and the J gene lost 6 bases, with 11 bases spanning the gap. Germline CDR1 SGHNT, CDR2 YYREEE (reference sequence). The chain recombines TRBV5-4 with TRBJ2-5; D is possibly TRBD1 or TRBD2 (5 bases each). This TCR derives from an adult in good health. This specimen was peripheral blood, taken on day 0 of AZD1222 vaccination. The CDR3 nucleotides read TGTGCCAGCAGCTTAGGGGAGATGCAGACCCAGTACTTC. Translation: CASSLGEMQTQYF.